A selection of T cell receptor beta chains follows, all from one sample in a study of metastatic and nonmetastatic thyroid tumors. TCRdb reassembled clones from the PCR reads with MiXCR. The sample holds tens of thousands of clones; 4% to 4.5% are singletons and the top ten take 20% to 25%. Sequencing was carried out using blood. These receptors were obtained from a female donor with papillary thyroid cancer or a benign thyroid nodule (not recorded which). Some clones in this sample may be carry-over from other donors' samples. Each CDR3 is given with its conserved first and last residue. D genes are given only for firm matches. The size field is filled for only some rows; it gives once, few, many or a size class.

CASSQGLGTDTQYF | TGCGCCAGCAGCCAAGGACTGGGGACAGATACGCAGTATTTT | many | TRBV4-1 | NA | TRBJ2-3
CASSRYRVSNQPQHF | TGCGCCAGCAGTCGGTACAGGGTAAGCAATCAGCCCCAGCATTTT | many | TRBV28 | NA | TRBJ1-5
CASSLNEKLFF | TGTGCCAGCTCCCTTAATGAAAAACTGTTTTTT | many | TRBV18 | NA | TRBJ1-4
CASSVALQNEQFF | TGTGCCAGCAGCGTAGCTCTCCAGAATGAGCAGTTCTTC | many | TRBV9 | NA | TRBJ2-1
CASVQGGWNTEAFF | TGTGCCAGCGTACAGGGGGGATGGAACACTGAAGCTTTCTTT | few | TRBV2 | TRBD1 | TRBJ1-1
CASSQGGVSSYNEQFF | TGTGCCAGCAGCCAGGGCGGAGTTAGCTCCTACAATGAGCAGTTCTTC | many | TRBV3-1 | NA | TRBJ2-1
CASSLLGQGTYEQYF | TGTGCCAGCAGTTTATTAGGACAGGGGACCTACGAGCAGTACTTT | few | TRBV27 | TRBD1 | TRBJ2-7
CASSVGPRPSTDTQYF | TGTGCCAGCAGCGTAGGTCCCAGACCTAGCACAGATACGCAGTATTTT | many | TRBV9 | NA | TRBJ2-3
CASSSLDRIIYF | TGTGCCAGCAGTTCCTTGGACAGAATAATATATTTT | NA | TRBV6-5 | NA | TRBJ1-3
CASSPIRRSGRGANVLTF | TGTGCCAGCAGCCCAATTCGGCGGTCCGGACGCGGGGCCAACGTCCTGACTTTC | many | TRBV7-3 | NA | TRBJ2-6
CASSRSIAGSRSYNEQFF | TGTGCCAGCAGCCGCTCCATAGCGGGGTCTCGGAGCTACAATGAGCAGTTCTTC | NA | TRBV7-9 | TRBD2 | TRBJ2-1
CAWSVRSVLAGGGSGNTIYF | TGTGCCTGGAGTGTACGGAGTGTTTTGGCAGGGGGCGGTTCTGGAAACACCATATATTTT | many | TRBV30 | TRBD1 | TRBJ1-3
CASSLSGTGYSYEQYF | TGCGCCAGCAGCTTATCCGGGACAGGGTACTCCTACGAGCAGTACTTC | few | TRBV11-1 | TRBD1 | TRBJ2-7
CASSGPLISGYGYTF | TGTGCCAGCAGTGGACCCTTGATCAGCGGCTATGGCTACACCTTC | few | TRBV6-1 | NA | TRBJ1-2
CASRTGTFYNQPQHF | TGTGCCAGCAGAACCGGGACATTTTACAATCAGCCCCAGCATTTT | NA | TRBV27 | NA | TRBJ1-5
CASSTYVANTEAFF | TGTGCCAGTAGTACGTACGTGGCGAACACTGAAGCTTTCTTT | many | TRBV19 | NA | TRBJ1-1
CASSQILRDGYTDTQYF | TGTGCCAGCAGCCAAATTCTTCGGGACGGTTACACAGATACGCAGTATTTT | many | TRBV4-2 | NA | TRBJ2-3
CASSPGTGVGDQPQHF | TGCGCCAGCAGCCCCGGGACAGGGGTTGGGGATCAGCCCCAGCATTTT | many | TRBV5-1 | TRBD1 | TRBJ1-5
CASSEKGRDEQYF | TGTGCCAGCAGTGAAAAAGGAAGGGACGAGCAGTACTTC | NA | TRBV6-1 | NA | TRBJ2-7
CASSSPGQLTGELFF | TGTGCCAGCAGCTCCCCGGGACAGTTAACCGGGGAGCTGTTTTTT | many | TRBV6-4 | TRBD1 | TRBJ2-2
CSARDLTGPNIQYF | TGCAGTGCTAGAGACCTGACCGGCCCAAACATTCAGTACTTC | few | TRBV20-1 | NA | TRBJ2-4
CASSAGGENTIYF | TGTGCCAGCAGTGCTGGGGGGGAAAACACCATATATTTT | many | TRBV2 | NA | TRBJ1-3
CSARYRDSSSYEQYF | TGCAGTGCTAGATACCGGGATTCTAGCTCCTACGAGCAGTACTTC | many | TRBV20-1 | NA | TRBJ2-7
CASSYRGTPRSYTQYF | TGTGCCAGCAGTTACAGAGGGACCCCGAGGTCATATACGCAGTATTTT | few | TRBV6-2/TRBV6-3 | NA | TRBJ2-3
CASNRGGYNEQFF | TGTGCCAGCAACCGGGGCGGTTACAATGAGCAGTTCTTC | many | TRBV6-2/TRBV6-3 | NA | TRBJ2-1
CAWTAGGGADTQYF | TGTGCCTGGACAGCAGGGGGAGGGGCGGATACGCAGTATTTT | many | TRBV30 | NA | TRBJ2-3
CASSLDRQRSLSGELFF | TGTGCCAGCAGCTTAGATCGACAGCGTTCTTTATCCGGGGAGCTGTTTTTT | many | TRBV11-3 | NA | TRBJ2-2
CASSSAVATGELFF | TGCGCCAGCAGCTCGGCCGTGGCCACCGGGGAGCTGTTTTTT | NA | TRBV5-1 | NA | TRBJ2-2
CAWSGGRNRLQQYF | TGTGCCTGGAGTGGGGGCAGAAACCGCCTCCAGCAGTACTTC | many | TRBV30 | NA | TRBJ2-7
CASSPGFAQEPLHF | TGTGCCAGCTCACCAGGGTTCGCGCAGGAACCCCTCCACTTT | many | TRBV18 | NA | TRBJ1-6
CASSINRGYEQYF | TGTGCCAGTAGTATTAACAGGGGCTACGAGCAGTACTTC | many | TRBV19 | TRBD1 | TRBJ2-7
CASSDRGLYGYTF | TGTGCCAGCAGTGATAGGGGGCTCTATGGCTACACCTTC | many | TRBV2 | TRBD1 | TRBJ1-2
CATSRGQTSYEQYF | TGTGCCACCAGCAGAGGACAGACATCCTACGAGCAGTACTTC | many | TRBV15 | NA | TRBJ2-7
CASSTGGANEKLFF | TGTGCCAGTAGTACGGGGGGAGCTAATGAAAAACTGTTTTTT | medium-sized | TRBV19 | NA | TRBJ1-4
CASIGPGPSLLDSGELFF | TGTGCCAGCATCGGACCGGGACCCTCACTCCTAGACTCCGGGGAGCTGTTTTTT | few | TRBV16 | NA | TRBJ2-2
CASIRGDSRTEAFF | TGTGCCAGCATACGGGGCGACAGCCGCACTGAAGCTTTCTTT | many | TRBV12-3/TRBV12-4 | NA | TRBJ1-1
CSVYPLNPASGIQNTGELFF | TGCAGCGTATACCCGCTAAATCCGGCTAGCGGGATACAGAACACCGGGGAGCTGTTTTTT | many | TRBV29-1 | TRBD2 | TRBJ2-2
CASSPGASIQETQYF | TGTGCCAGCAGCCCGGGGGCTTCAATTCAGGAGACCCAGTACTTC | few | TRBV27 | NA | TRBJ2-5
CASSRAGGSRETQYF | TGTGCCAGCTCGAGGGCAGGGGGAAGTAGGGAGACCCAGTACTTC | many | TRBV7-3 | TRBD1 | TRBJ2-5
CSARDFDLYQETQYF | TGCAGTGCGAGAGACTTTGACCTGTACCAAGAGACCCAGTACTTC | many | TRBV20-1 | NA | TRBJ2-5
CASSYRAEAFF | TGTGCCAGCAGTTATCGGGCCGAGGCGTTCTTC | many | TRBV12-3/TRBV12-4 | NA | TRBJ2-1
CASSSSQGALSGNTIYF | TGTGCCAGCAGTTCTTCACAGGGGGCGCTGTCTGGAAACACCATATATTTT | many | TRBV6-1 | TRBD1 | TRBJ1-3
CASSIDAGRETQYF | TGTGCCAGTAGTATAGATGCAGGGAGAGAGACCCAGTACTTC | NA | TRBV19 | NA | TRBJ2-5
CASTEGEPYHLYGYTF | TGTGCCAGTACCGAGGGGGAGCCTTATCACCTCTATGGCTACACCTTC | NA | TRBV6-1 | NA | TRBJ1-2
CASSLLLAVTDTQYF | TGTGCCAGCAGCTTGCTGCTAGCGGTCACAGATACGCAGTATTTT | many | TRBV11-2 | TRBD2 | TRBJ2-3
CASSVDVWGLAGGGVDTQYF | TGTGCCAGCAGCGTGGACGTATGGGGGCTAGCGGGAGGGGGAGTAGATACGCAGTATTTT | NA | TRBV6-1 | TRBD2 | TRBJ2-3
CASSLGGRAPGELFF | TGTGCCAGCAGCTTGGGTGGGAGGGCCCCCGGGGAGCTGTTTTTT | many | TRBV5-4 | TRBD2 | TRBJ2-2
CASRGVRDGKNYGYTF | TGTGCCAGCAGGGGGGTCCGGGACGGCAAAAACTATGGCTACACCTTC | many | TRBV28 | NA | TRBJ1-2
CASSLDTELGGELFF | TGTGCCAGCAGCTTGGACACGGAACTGGGCGGGGAGCTGTTTTTT | many | TRBV7-3 | NA | TRBJ2-2
CASSRAGNQPQHF | TGTGCCAGCAGTCGTGCAGGCAATCAGCCCCAGCATTTT | many | TRBV6-1 | NA | TRBJ1-5
CSARVAGDYYNEQFF | TGCAGTGCTAGAGTAGCGGGAGACTACTACAATGAGCAGTTCTTC | many | TRBV20-1 | TRBD2 | TRBJ2-1
CASGGRGLNSPLHF | TGTGCCAGCGGCGGGCGGGGGCTCAATTCACCCCTCCACTTT | many | TRBV2 | NA | TRBJ1-6
CASSLDRGLSPLHF | TGTGCCAGTAGCCTCGACAGGGGGCTTTCGCCCCTCCACTTT | few | TRBV11-2 | TRBD1 | TRBJ1-6
CASSIDLAGASYNEQFF | TGTGCCAGTAGTATAGATCTAGCGGGAGCCTCCTACAATGAGCAGTTCTTC | few | TRBV19 | TRBD2 | TRBJ2-1
CASSLEGGANTGELFF | TGTGCCAGCAGCTTAGAGGGAGGAGCGAACACCGGGGAGCTGTTTTTT | few | TRBV11-2 | NA | TRBJ2-2
CASSLGLVSTDTQYF | TGTGCCAGCAGCTTAGGTCTAGTAAGCACAGATACGCAGTATTTT | many | TRBV11-3 | NA | TRBJ2-3
CASSLESTNEKLFF | TGTGCCAGCAGCTTGGAGAGTACTAATGAAAAACTGTTTTTT | many | TRBV7-3 | NA | TRBJ1-4
CASSPGGNRNSGNTIYF | TGTGCCAGCTCACCGGGAGGCAACAGGAACTCTGGAAACACCATATATTTT | many | TRBV18 | NA | TRBJ1-3
CASSSGSTNEKLFF | TGTGCCAGCAGCTCAGGGTCGACTAATGAAAAACTGTTTTTT | many | TRBV5-4 | NA | TRBJ1-4